This T cell receptor (beta chain) was obtained from a study of blood T cell repertoires in COVID-19. Libraries were prepared by immunoSEQ multiplex PCR; TCRdb keeps only in-frame clonotypes and omits some of them. The profile shows around 50,000 clones, approximately 88% of them singletons. The sample comprised peripheral blood. This TCR came from an older man with acute or convalescent COVID-19.

The CDR3 coding sequence is TGTGCCAGCAGCTTAAACGGGGGGGCTAACACCGGGGAGCTGTTTTTT. Its protein is CASSLNGGANTGELFF. The chain couples TRBV11-3 to TRBJ2-2; 8 positions agree with TRBD2. The CDR3 loop spans 16 amino acids. The germline CDR1 and CDR2 sequences are SGHNT and YENEEA. V shed 2 bases and J 2 bases; nucleotides not matched to a gene: 4. The full variable domain, with the rest looked up from reference TRBV11-3 and TRBJ2-2, is EAGVVQSPRYKIIEKKQPVAFWCNPISGHNTLYWYLQNLGQGPELLIRYENEEAVDDSQLPKDRFSAERLKGVDSTLKIQPAELGDSAVYLCASSLNGGANTGELFFGEGSRLTVL.